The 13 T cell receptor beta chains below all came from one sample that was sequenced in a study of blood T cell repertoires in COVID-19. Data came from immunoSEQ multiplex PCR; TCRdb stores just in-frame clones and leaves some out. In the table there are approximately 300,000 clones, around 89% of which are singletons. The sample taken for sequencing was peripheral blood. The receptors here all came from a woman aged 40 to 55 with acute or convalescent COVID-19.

CDR3 DNA sequence: TGTGCCAGCACGGACAGGGGCACTGAAGCTTTCTTT. Translated: CASTDRGTEAFF. This rearrangement joins TRBV6-5 to TRBJ1-1, with TRBD1 identical over 9 bases. V shed 7 bases, J shed 4 bases, and the junction held 1 base outside the gene matches. Germline values: CDR1 MNHEY, CDR2 SVGAGI. The CDR3 loop spans 12 amino acids.

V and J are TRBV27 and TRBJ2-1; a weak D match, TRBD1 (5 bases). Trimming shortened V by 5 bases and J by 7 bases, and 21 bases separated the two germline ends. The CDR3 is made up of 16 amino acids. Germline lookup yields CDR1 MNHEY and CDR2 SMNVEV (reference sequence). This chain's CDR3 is CASSASVGQKWNEQFF. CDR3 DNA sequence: TGTGCCAGCAGTGCCTCGGTGGGGCAAAAGTGGAATGAGCAGTTCTTC.

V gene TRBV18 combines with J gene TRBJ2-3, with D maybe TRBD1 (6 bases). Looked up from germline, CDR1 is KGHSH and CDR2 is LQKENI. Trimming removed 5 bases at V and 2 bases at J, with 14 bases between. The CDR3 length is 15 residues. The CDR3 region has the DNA TGTGCCAGCTCATCCTTGGGGGCGGACACAGATACGCAGTATTTT. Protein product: CASSSLGADTDTQYF.

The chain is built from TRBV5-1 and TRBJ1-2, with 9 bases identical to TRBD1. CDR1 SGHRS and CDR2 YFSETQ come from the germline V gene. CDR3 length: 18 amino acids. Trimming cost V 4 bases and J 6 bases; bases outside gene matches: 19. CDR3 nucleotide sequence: TGCGCCAGCAGCCAAACCCTCACAGGGGGCCCCTCTATGGATGGCTACACCTTC. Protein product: CASSQTLTGGPSMDGYTF.

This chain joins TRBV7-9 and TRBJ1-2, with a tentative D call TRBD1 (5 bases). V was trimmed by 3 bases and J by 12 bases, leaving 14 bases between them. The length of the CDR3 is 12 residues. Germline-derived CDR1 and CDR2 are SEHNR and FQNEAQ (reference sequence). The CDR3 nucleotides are TGTGCCAGCAGCTTCAGGGATACGAGGCACACCTTC. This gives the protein CASSFRDTRHTF.

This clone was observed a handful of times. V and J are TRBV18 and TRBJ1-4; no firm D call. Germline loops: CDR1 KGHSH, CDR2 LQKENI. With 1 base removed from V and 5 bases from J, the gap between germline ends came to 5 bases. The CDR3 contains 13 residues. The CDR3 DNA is TGTGCCAGCTCACCACGGCTCAATGAAAAACTGTTTTTT. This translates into CASSPRLNEKLFF.

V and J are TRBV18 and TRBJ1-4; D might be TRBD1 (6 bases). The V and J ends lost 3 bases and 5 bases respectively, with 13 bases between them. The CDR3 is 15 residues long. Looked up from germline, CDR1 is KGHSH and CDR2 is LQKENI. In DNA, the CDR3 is TGTGCCAGCTCACCGTCCGGGACACTCAATGAAAAACTGTTTTTT. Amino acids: CASSPSGTLNEKLFF.

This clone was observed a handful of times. The CDR3 bases are TGTGCCAGCAGCCCGACAGATAGGAACACTGAAGCTTTCTTT. Amino acids: CASSPTDRNTEAFF. The rearrangement joins TRBV4-2 to TRBJ1-1; possible D gene TRBD1, 5 bases. CDR3 length: 14 residues. V shed 4 bases and J shed 1 base, with 10 bases lying between them. In germline, CDR1 is LGHNA, CDR2 YNFKEQ.

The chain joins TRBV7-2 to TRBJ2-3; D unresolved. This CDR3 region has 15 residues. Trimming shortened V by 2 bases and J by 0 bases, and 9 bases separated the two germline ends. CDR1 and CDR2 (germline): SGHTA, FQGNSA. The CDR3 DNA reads TGTGCCAGCAGCTTATTACAGCTAAGCACAGATACGCAGTATTTT. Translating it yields CASSLLQLSTDTQYF.

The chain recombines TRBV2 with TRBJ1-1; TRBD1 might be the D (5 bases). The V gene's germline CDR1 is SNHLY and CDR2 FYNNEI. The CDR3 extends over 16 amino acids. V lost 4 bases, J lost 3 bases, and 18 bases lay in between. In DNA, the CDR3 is TGTGCCAGCAGTGTAATAACAGGCGGTTTGCACACTGAAGCTTTCTTT. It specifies CASSVITGGLHTEAFF.

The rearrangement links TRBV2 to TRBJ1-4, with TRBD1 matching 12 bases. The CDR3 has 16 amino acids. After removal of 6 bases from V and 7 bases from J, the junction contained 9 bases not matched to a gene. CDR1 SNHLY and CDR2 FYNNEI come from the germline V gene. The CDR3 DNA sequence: TGTGCCAGCAGCCGGGACAGGGGGCACATAAGTGAAAAACTGTTTTTT. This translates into CASSRDRGHISEKLFF.

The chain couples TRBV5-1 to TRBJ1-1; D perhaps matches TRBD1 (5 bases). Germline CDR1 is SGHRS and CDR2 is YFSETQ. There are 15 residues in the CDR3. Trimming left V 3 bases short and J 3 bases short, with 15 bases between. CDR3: CASSWGDRGYTEAFF. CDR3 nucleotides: TGCGCCAGCAGCTGGGGGGACCGCGGGTACACTGAAGCTTTCTTT.

CDR3 DNA: TGCGCCAGCAGCCAAGCCTCTAGGCTCTACGAGCAGTACGTC. Its translation is CASSQASRLYEQYV. The gene calls are TRBV4-1 and TRBJ2-7, with D unclear. Trimming shortened V by 1 base and J by 3 bases, and 10 bases separated the two germline ends. The CDR3 is made up of 14 amino acids. The germline V gene encodes CDR1 MGHRA and CDR2 YSYEKL.